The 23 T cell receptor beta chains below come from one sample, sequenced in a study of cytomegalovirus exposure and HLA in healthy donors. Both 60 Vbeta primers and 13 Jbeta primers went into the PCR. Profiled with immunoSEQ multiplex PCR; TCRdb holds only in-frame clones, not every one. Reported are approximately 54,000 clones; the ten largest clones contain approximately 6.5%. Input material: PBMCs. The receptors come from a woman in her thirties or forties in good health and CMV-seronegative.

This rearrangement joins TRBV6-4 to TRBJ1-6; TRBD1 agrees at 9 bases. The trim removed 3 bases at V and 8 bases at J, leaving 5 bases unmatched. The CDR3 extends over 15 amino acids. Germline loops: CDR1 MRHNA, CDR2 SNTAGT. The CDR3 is CASSERTGVDSPLHF. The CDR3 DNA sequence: TGTGCCAGCAGTGAACGGACAGGGGTTGATTCACCCCTCCACTTT.

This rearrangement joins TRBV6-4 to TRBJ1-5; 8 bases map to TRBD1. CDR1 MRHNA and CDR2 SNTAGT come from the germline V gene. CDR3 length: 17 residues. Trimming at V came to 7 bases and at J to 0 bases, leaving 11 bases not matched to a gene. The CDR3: CASILDREALSNQPQHF. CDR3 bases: TGTGCCAGCATTCTGGACAGGGAGGCCCTTAGCAATCAGCCCCAGCATTTT.

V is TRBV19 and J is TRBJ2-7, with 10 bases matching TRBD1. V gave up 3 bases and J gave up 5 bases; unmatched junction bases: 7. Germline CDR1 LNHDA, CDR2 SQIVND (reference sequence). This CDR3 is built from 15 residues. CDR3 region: CASSMSGTGANEQYF. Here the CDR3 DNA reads TGTGCCAGTAGTATGTCCGGGACAGGGGCCAACGAGCAGTACTTC. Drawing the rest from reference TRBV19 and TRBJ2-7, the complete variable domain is DGGITQSPKYLFRKEGQNVTLSCEQNLNHDAMYWYRQDPGQGLRLIYYSQIVNDFQKGDIAEGYSVSREKKESFPLTVTSAQKNPTAFYLCASSMSGTGANEQYFGPGTRLTVT.

CDR3 in DNA: TGTGCCAGCAGTTTAGTAGGAACAGGGGGCCGGTACGAGCAGTACTTC. Amino acids: CASSLVGTGGRYEQYF. V and J are TRBV28 and TRBJ2-7; 9 positions agree with TRBD1. The J segment lost 4 bases and the V segment lost 2 bases, leaving 9 bases of the junction unmatched. This CDR3 contains 16 residues. CDR1 MDHEN and CDR2 SYDVKM come from the germline V gene.

The CDR3 protein is CASSLISAGYNEQFF. CDR3 DNA sequence: TGTGCCAGCAGCTTAATTTCAGCGGGCTACAATGAGCAGTTCTTC. This sequence joins TRBV7-2 and TRBJ2-1; weak D call: TRBD2 (6 bases). Trimming left V 2 bases short and J 3 bases short, with 11 bases between. Germline V gene data show CDR1 as SGHTA and CDR2 as FQGNSA. The CDR3 has 15 residues.

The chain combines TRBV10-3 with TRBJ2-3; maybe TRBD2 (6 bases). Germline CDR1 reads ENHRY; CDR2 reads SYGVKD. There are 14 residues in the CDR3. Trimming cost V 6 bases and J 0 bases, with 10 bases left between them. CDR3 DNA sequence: TGTGCCATCAGAAGTAGCGGTAGCACAGATACGCAGTATTTT. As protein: CAIRSSGSTDTQYF.

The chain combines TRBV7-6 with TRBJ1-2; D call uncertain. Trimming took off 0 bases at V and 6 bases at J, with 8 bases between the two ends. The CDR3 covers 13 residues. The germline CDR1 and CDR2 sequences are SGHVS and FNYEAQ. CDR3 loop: CASSLAAGNGYTF. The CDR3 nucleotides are TGTGCCAGCAGCTTAGCGGCGGGGAATGGCTACACCTTC.

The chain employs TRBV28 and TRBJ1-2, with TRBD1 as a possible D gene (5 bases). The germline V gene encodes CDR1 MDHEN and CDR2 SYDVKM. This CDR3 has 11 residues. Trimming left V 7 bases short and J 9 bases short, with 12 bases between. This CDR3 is CASTDRGSYTF. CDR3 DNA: TGTGCCAGCACTGATAGGGGAAGCTACACCTTC.

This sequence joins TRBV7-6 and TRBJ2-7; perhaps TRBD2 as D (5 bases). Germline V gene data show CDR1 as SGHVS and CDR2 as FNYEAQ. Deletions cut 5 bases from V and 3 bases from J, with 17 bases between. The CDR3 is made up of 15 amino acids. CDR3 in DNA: TGTGCCAGCAGCCCGGGGAGTGGAGTAGACTACGAGCAGTACTTC. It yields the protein CASSPGSGVDYEQYF.

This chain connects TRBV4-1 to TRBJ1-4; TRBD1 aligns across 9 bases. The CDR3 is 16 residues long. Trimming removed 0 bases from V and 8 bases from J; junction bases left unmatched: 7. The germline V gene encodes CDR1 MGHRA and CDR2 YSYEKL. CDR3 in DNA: TGCGCCAGCAGCCAAGAACCGGGACAGGGTTACGAAAAACTGTTTTTT. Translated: CASSQEPGQGYEKLFF.

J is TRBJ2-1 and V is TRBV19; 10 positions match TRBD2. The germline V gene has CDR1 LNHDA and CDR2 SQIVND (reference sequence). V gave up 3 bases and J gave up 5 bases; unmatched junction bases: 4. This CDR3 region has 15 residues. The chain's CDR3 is CASSIILAGDNEQFF. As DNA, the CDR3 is TGTGCCAGTAGTATCATCCTAGCGGGGGACAATGAGCAGTTCTTC.

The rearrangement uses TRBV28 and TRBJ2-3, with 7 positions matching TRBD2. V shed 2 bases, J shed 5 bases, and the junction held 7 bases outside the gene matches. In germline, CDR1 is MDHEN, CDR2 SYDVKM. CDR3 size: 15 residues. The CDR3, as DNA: TGTGCCAGCAGTTTAGGGGCGGGAGTGGTAGATACGCAGTATTTT. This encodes CASSLGAGVVDTQYF.

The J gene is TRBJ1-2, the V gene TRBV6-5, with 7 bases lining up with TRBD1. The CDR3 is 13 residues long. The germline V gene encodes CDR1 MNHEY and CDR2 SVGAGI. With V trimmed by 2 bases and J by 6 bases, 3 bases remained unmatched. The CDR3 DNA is TGTGCCAGCAGTTACCGACAGGGAAATGGCTACACCTTC. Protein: CASSYRQGNGYTF.

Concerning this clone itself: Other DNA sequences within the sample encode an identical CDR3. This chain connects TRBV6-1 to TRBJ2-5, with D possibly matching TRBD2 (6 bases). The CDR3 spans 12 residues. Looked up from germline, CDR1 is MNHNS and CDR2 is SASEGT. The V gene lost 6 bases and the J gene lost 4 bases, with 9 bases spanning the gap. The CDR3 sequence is CASRGTSETQYF. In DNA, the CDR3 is TGTGCCAGCAGGGGGACTTCAGAGACCCAGTACTTC.

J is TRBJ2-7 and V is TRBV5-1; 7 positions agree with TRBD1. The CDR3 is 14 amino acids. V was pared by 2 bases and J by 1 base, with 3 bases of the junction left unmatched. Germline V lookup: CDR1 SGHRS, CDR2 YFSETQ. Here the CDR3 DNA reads TGCGCCAGCAGCTTAGGGACAGAATCCTACGAGCAGTACTTC. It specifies CASSLGTESYEQYF.

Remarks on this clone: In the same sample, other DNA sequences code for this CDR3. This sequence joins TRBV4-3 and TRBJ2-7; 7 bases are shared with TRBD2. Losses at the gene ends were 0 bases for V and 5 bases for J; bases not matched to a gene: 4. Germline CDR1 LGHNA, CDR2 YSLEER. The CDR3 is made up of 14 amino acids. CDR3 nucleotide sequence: TGCGCCAGCAGCCAAGATGAGGGAGGGGACGAGCAGTACTTC. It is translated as CASSQDEGGDEQYF.

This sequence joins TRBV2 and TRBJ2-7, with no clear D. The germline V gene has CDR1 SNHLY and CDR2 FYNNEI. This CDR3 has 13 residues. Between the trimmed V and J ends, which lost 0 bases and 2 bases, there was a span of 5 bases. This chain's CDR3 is CASSEAATYEQYF. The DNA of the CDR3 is TGTGCCAGCAGTGAAGCGGCCACCTACGAGCAGTACTTC. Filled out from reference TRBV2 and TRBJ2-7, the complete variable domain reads EPEVTQTPSHQVTQMGQEVILRCVPISNHLYFYWYRQILGQKVEFLVSFYNNEISEKSEIFDDQFSVERPDGSNFTLKIRSTKLEDSAMYFCASSEAATYEQYFGPGTRLTVT.

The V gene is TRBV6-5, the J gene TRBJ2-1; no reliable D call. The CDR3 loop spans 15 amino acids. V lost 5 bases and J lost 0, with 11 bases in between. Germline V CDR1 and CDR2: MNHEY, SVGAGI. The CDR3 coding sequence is TGTGCCAGCAGTACCACAATTGACTCCTACAATGAGCAGTTCTTC. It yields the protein CASSTTIDSYNEQFF.

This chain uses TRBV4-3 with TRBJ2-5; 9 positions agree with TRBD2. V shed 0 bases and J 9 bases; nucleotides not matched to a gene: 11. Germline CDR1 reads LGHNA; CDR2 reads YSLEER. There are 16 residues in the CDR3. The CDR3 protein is CASSQDVTSGHWAQYF. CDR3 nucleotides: TGCGCCAGCAGCCAAGATGTCACTAGCGGGCATTGGGCCCAGTACTTC.

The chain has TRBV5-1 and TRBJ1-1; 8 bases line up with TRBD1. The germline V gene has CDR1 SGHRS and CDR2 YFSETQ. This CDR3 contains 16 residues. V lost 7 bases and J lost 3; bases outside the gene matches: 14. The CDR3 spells CASGRQSGGADTEAFF. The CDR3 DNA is TGCGCCAGCGGGCGACAATCAGGGGGCGCCGACACTGAAGCTTTCTTT.

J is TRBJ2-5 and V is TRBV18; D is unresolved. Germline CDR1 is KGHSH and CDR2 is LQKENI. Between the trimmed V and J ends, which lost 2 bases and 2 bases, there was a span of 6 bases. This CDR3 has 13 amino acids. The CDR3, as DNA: TGTGCCAGCTCACCAGCGCGGCAAGAGACCCAGTACTTC. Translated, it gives CASSPARQETQYF.

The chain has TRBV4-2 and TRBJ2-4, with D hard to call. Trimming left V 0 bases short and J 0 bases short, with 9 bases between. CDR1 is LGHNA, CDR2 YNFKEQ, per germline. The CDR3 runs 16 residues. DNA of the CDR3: TGTGCCAGCAGCCAAGAGCGGCTTTTAGCCAAAAACATTCAGTACTTC. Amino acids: CASSQERLLAKNIQYF.

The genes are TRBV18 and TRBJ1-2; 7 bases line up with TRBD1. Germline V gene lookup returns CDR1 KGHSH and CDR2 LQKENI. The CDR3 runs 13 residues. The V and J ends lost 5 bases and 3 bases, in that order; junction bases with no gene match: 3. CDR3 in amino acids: CASSLDRDYGYTF. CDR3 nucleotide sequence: TGTGCCAGCTCATTAGACAGGGACTATGGCTACACCTTC. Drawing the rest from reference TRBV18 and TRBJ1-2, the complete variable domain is NAGVMQNPRHLVRRRGQEARLRCSPMKGHSHVYWYRQLPEEGLKFMVYLQKENIIDESGMPKERFSAEFPKEGPSILRIQQVVRGDSAAYFCASSLDRDYGYTFGSGTRLTVV.